This T cell receptor (beta chain) was identified during a study of T cell repertoires in cytomegalovirus infection. On this clonotype: Its specificity is not known.

TCRdb ran MiXCR on the reads and lists one entry per CDR3 protein. The sample records around 71,000 distinct CDR3 sequences, approximately 39% being singletons. The CDR3 contains 15 residues. Germline lookup yields CDR1 MNHNS and CDR2 SASEGT. Trimming pared 5 bases from V and 7 bases from J, leaving 18 bases between. This sequence joins TRBV6-1 and TRBJ2-1; either TRBD1 or TRBD2 may supply D (7 bases each). This sample comprised CD8+ T cells from cultured PBMCs, obtained from culture after CMV antigen stimulation. The TCR originated in a human donor in good health (CMV status not recorded). Some clones in this sample may be carry-over from other donors' samples. CDR3 bases: TGTGCCAGCAGTATCCCAGGGGGGGTGGGAAATGAGCAGTTCTTC. This gives the protein CASSIPGGVGNEQFF.